These 8 T cell receptor beta chains originate from one sample sequenced in a study of T cell repertoires in aging, cancer and after chemotherapy. Multiplex touch-down PCR with TRB-A/B primers amplified rearranged V-D-J TRB sequences. TCRdb independently ran MiXCR on the multiplex PCR reads; one entry per CDR3 protein. The table includes fewer than 7,500 distinct CDR3 sequences, 30% to 40% detected once. Amplification of TCR beta used genomic DNA extracted from peripheral blood. Sequencing used blood. Every receptor here comes from a human donor in good health.

The chain's CDR3 is CATSRADGGYGSGANVLTF. CDR3 DNA sequence: TGTGCCACCAGCAGAGCCGATGGGGGGTACGGCTCTGGGGCCAACGTCCTGACTTTC. V is TRBV15 and J is TRBJ2-6; tentatively, D is TRBD2 (6 bases). V was pared by 1 base and J by 0 bases, with 16 bases between. This CDR3 spans 19 amino acids. Germline CDR1 reads LNHNV; CDR2 reads YYDKDF (reference sequence). Looking up the rest from reference TRBV15 and TRBJ2-6 gives the full variable domain: DAMVIQNPRYQVTQFGKPVTLSCSQTLNHNVMYWYQQKSSQAPKLLFHYYDKDFNNEADTPDNFQSRRPNTSFCFLDIRSPGLGDTAMYLCATSRADGGYGSGANVLTFGAGSRLTVL.

The chain links TRBV11-1 to TRBJ1-1, with unresolved D. The ends were cut back, 5 bases at V and 4 bases at J, with 20 bases in the middle. The CDR3 runs to 16 residues. Germline V gene data show CDR1 as SGHAT and CDR2 as FQDESV (reference sequence). In nucleotides, the CDR3 is TGTGCCAGCAGCCCACGTACCCTTGGGTGGGGCACTGAAGCTTTCTTT. Protein product: CASSPRTLGWGTEAFF.

Concerning this clonotype: It may be a read error: a sequence one base away is much more abundant. V is TRBV11-1 and J is TRBJ1-2; D gene ambiguous. The CDR3 covers 14 residues. V lost 1 base, J lost 3 bases, and 9 bases lay in between. Germline-derived CDR1 and CDR2 are SGHAT and FQDESV (reference sequence). The DNA of the CDR3 is TGTGCCAGCAGCTTAGGGCGGTCAGACTATGGCTACACCTTC. Residues: CASSLGRSDYGYTF.

The chain joins TRBV30 to TRBJ2-7; D is unresolved. The CDR3 has 13 residues. The V gene lost 3 bases and the J gene lost 4 bases, with 13 bases spanning the gap. Germline V lookup: CDR1 GTSNPN, CDR2 SVGIG (reference sequence). The CDR3 protein is CAWRVAELYEQYF. CDR3 DNA sequence: TGTGCCTGGAGAGTGGCAGAACTTTACGAGCAGTACTTC.

The chain uses TRBV15 and TRBJ2-1; 9 nucleotides agree with TRBD1. The germline gives CDR1 LNHNV, CDR2 YYDKDF (reference sequence). CDR3 length: 17 residues. The V and J ends lost 0 bases and 4 bases, in that order; junction bases with no gene match: 7. The CDR3 region has the DNA TGTGCCACCAGCAGAGATTATAGGGACAGGGTATACAATGAGCAGTTCTTC. Translation gives CATSRDYRDRVYNEQFF.

This chain uses TRBV30 with TRBJ2-4; D remains ambiguous. Germline V gives CDR1 GTSNPN, CDR2 SVGIG (reference sequence). V was cut by 5 bases and J by 3 bases, with 14 bases left in between. The CDR3 length is 14 residues. The CDR3 here is CAWALTSGKNIQYF. In nucleotides, the CDR3 is TGTGCCTGGGCCCTGACGTCGGGCAAAAACATTCAGTACTTC.

The V and J genes are TRBV15 and TRBJ1-5; no definite D call. The V gene lost 0 bases and the J gene lost 5 bases, with 11 bases spanning the gap. Germline V gives CDR1 LNHNV, CDR2 YYDKDF (reference sequence). The CDR3 is made up of 15 amino acids. The CDR3 region is CATSRDVSRYQPQHF. CDR3 nucleotide sequence: TGTGCCACCAGCAGAGATGTCTCCCGGTATCAGCCCCAGCATTTT.

This clonotype has only a few counts. CDR3 sequence reads: CASSQDRGNPTNEKLFF. CDR3 in DNA: TGCGCCAGCAGCCAAGATAGAGGGAATCCAACTAATGAAAAACTGTTTTTT. This chain links TRBV4-3 with TRBJ1-4; D is undetermined. Germline V gives CDR1 LGHNA, CDR2 YSLEER. The CDR3 contains 17 residues. The V end was cut by 0 bases, the J end by 0 bases, with 11 bases between.